A selection of T cell receptor beta chains follows, all from one sample in a study of T cell repertoires in cytomegalovirus infection. One entry per CDR3 protein, called by TCRdb with MiXCR from the reads. The table includes approximately 200,000 distinct CDR3 sequences, approximately 24% detected once. Input material: CD8+ T cells from PBMCs. The receptors shown here come from a human donor in good health (CMV status not recorded). Some clones in this sample may be carry-over from other donors' samples. Each CDR3 is given with its conserved first and last residue. The D gene is left open where the match is weak. Expanded clones get a size class; other rows say once, few or many, or leave the size out.

few,-,TRBJ1-2,TRBV2,CASRVETSDYGYTF,TGTGCCAGCAGGGTGGAAACATCCGATTATGGCTACACCTTC
-,-,TRBJ2-4,TRBV13,CASSLRGSAGPRAIQYF,TGTGCCAGCAGCCTCCGAGGATCCGCTGGGCCTCGGGCCATTCAGTACTTC
-,-,TRBJ1-1,TRBV9,CASSVGLGEAFF,TGTGCCAGCAGCGTCGGTCTTGGTGAAGCTTTCTTT
-,TRBD2,TRBJ2-5,TRBV20-1,CSARDPLTSGVETQYF,TGCAGTGCTAGAGATCCCCTGACTAGCGGGGTTGAGACCCAGTACTTC
many,-,TRBJ1-5,TRBV12-3/TRBV12-4,CASSFLGPESDQPQHF,TGTGCCAGCAGTTTCCTAGGACCTGAGTCCGATCAGCCCCAGCATTTT
-,TRBD2,TRBJ2-7,TRBV19,CASSMGGTPYEQYF,TGTGCCAGTAGTATGGGGGGGACCCCCTACGAGCAGTACTTC
many,TRBD2,TRBJ2-7,TRBV28,CASSAGTSGGDEQYF,TGTGCCAGCAGTGCCGGGACTAGCGGGGGGGACGAGCAGTACTTC
few,-,TRBJ2-2,TRBV11-1,CASSEGGGELFF,TGTGCCAGCAGCGAGGGAGGCGGGGAGCTGTTTTTT
-,-,TRBJ1-2,TRBV12-3/TRBV12-4,CASRLGRTGGYTF,TGTGCCAGCAGATTGGGGCGAACAGGTGGCTACACCTTC
-,TRBD2,TRBJ2-1,TRBV12-3/TRBV12-4,CASSPYSGGAPYNEQFF,TGTGCCAGCAGTCCCTATAGCGGGGGGGCCCCCTACAATGAGCAGTTCTTC
many,-,TRBJ1-1,TRBV7-2,CASSLIGQRTEAFF,TGTGCCAGCAGTTTAATCGGACAGCGCACTGAAGCTTTCTTT
few,-,TRBJ2-7,TRBV18,CASSWEGAYEQYF,TGTGCCAGCTCCTGGGAAGGGGCCTACGAGCAGTACTTC
few,-,TRBJ2-1,TRBV11-2,CASFEGGNSYNEQFF,TGTGCCAGCTTTGAAGGGGGGAACTCCTACAATGAGCAGTTCTTC
few,-,TRBJ1-2,TRBV28,CASSPFSNYYGYTF,TGTGCCAGCAGTCCGTTCTCGAACTACTATGGCTACACCTTC
many,TRBD2,TRBJ2-7,TRBV7-8,CASSLAEGGGSYEQYF,TGTGCCAGCAGCTTAGCGGAGGGCGGGGGCTCCTACGAGCAGTACTTC
many,-,TRBJ1-2,TRBV7-9,CASSSPGPLYGYTF,TGTGCCAGCAGCTCTCCGGGACCCCTATATGGCTACACCTTC
-,-,TRBJ2-7,TRBV3-1,CASSQASSSYEQYF,TGTGCCAGCAGCCAAGCTAGTAGCTCCTACGAGCAGTACTTC
-,-,TRBJ1-6,TRBV14,CAGSQEGQISSYNSPLHF,TGTGCCGGCAGCCAAGAAGGGCAGATTAGCTCCTATAATTCACCCCTCCACTTT
-,TRBD2,TRBJ2-1,TRBV20-1,CSAPLAGGAYEQFF,TGCAGTGCTCCCCTAGCGGGGGGGGCCTATGAGCAGTTCTTC
-,TRBD2,TRBJ2-1,TRBV7-9,CASSRPPGLAGDEQFF,TGTGCCAGCAGCCGACCTCCGGGACTAGCGGGGGATGAGCAGTTCTTC
-,-,TRBJ2-7,TRBV6-6,CASIGMSDEQYF,TGTGCCAGCATAGGTATGAGTGACGAGCAGTACTTC
-,TRBD2,TRBJ2-3,TRBV20-1,CSAQAGGFFGTQYF,TGCAGTGCTCAAGCGGGGGGGTTTTTCGGTACGCAGTATTTT
-,-,TRBJ1-2,TRBV29-1,CSVLIDGYTF,TGCAGCGTTCTGATCGATGGCTACACCTTC
-,-,TRBJ2-6,TRBV28,CASSPFISGANVLTF,TGTGCCAGCAGCCCTTTCATCTCTGGGGCCAACGTCCTGACTTTC
few,-,TRBJ1-2,TRBV19,CASFYYGYTF,TGTGCCAGTTTCTACTATGGCTACACCTTC
few,TRBD1,TRBJ2-7,TRBV5-1,CASSWTGPGEQYF,TGCGCCAGCAGCTGGACAGGGCCTGGCGAGCAGTACTTC